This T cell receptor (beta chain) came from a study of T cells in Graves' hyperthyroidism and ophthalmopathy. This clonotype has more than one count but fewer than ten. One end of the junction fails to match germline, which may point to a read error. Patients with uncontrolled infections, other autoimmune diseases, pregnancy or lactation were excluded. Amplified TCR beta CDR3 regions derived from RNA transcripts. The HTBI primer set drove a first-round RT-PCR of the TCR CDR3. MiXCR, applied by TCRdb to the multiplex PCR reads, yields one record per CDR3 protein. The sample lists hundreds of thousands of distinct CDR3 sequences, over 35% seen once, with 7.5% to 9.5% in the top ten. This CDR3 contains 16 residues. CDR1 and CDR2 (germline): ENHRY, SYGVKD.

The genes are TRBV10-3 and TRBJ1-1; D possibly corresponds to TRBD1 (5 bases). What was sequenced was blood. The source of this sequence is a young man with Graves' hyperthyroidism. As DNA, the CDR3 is TGTGCCAGCAGTTACGCACGCCTGGGGGTGAACACTGAAGCTTTCTTT. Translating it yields CASSYARLGVNTEAFF.